This entry is about one T cell receptor (beta chain). These data come from a study of blood T cell repertoires in COVID-19. CDR1 is MGHRA and CDR2 is YSYEKL in the germline V gene. Trimming shortened V by 0 bases and J by 0 bases, and 9 bases separated the two germline ends. The CDR3 runs to 16 residues. Data came from immunoSEQ multiplex PCR; TCRdb stores just in-frame clones and leaves some out. The table shows tens of thousands of clones, with roughly 80% occurring only once. This clonotype was obtained from an elderly woman with active or convalescent COVID-19. This rearrangement joins TRBV4-1 to TRBJ1-5; D is perhaps TRBD1 (5 bases). Input material: peripheral blood. CDR3 sequence reads: CASSQDKGNSNQPQHF. CDR3 DNA: TGCGCCAGCAGCCAAGATAAGGGGAATAGCAATCAGCCCCAGCATTTT.